Each of the 26 T cell receptor beta chains below was sequenced from the same sample in a study of vaccination and CD4 T cells after COVID-19. The Oncomine TCR Beta short-read assay was applied to DNA of cultured CD4+ T cells. MiXCR was run by TCRdb on the PCR reads, yielding one entry per CDR3 protein. The table lists over 10,000 distinct CDR3 sequences, roughly 57% of them singletons, with 28% in the top ten. Treatment: roughly 11-day PBMC culture with coronavirus spike peptide pools or control peptides (ViraFEST assay). No antigens are known for them. Sequenced sample: CD4+ T cells from blood, cultured in vitro. The receptors shown here come from a human donor who had recovered from COVID-19.

This clonotype appeared a few times. The chain recombines TRBV1 with TRBJ1-6. TRBV1 is assigned pseudogene status. The CDR3 extends over 21 amino acids. The CDR3 protein is CTSSQDSPEGREGGDNSPLHF. As DNA, the CDR3 is TGCACCAGCAGCCAAGATAGCCCCGAGGGGAGGGAAGGGGGGGATAATTCACCCCTCCACTTT.

This clonotype turned up a few times. The gene calls are TRBV6-5 and TRBJ1-6; 8 nucleotides match TRBD1. There are 14 residues in the CDR3. Germline V gene sequence: CDR1 MNHEY, CDR2 SVGAGI. V lost 4 bases, J lost 16 bases, and 12 bases stayed unmatched. The CDR3 DNA reads TGTGCCAGCAGTTTGGGACAGGTGGAGGGAGGACTCCACTTT. This gives the protein CASSLGQVEGGLHF.

The V and J genes are TRBV30 and TRBJ2-3; possibly TRBD1 or TRBD2 for D (5 bases each). Trimming stripped 4 bases from V and 7 bases from J, with 9 bases between. The CDR3 loop spans 11 amino acids. Germline V CDR1 and CDR2: GTSNPN, SVGIG (reference sequence). The CDR3 here is CAWMGENTQYF. The CDR3 coding sequence is TGTGCCTGGATGGGGGAAAATACGCAGTATTTT.

This chain uses TRBV12-3 or TRBV12-4 with TRBJ2-3; D is perhaps TRBD2 (6 bases). V was trimmed by 3 bases and J by 0 bases, leaving 10 bases between them. The CDR3 spans 15 residues. CDR3 in amino acids: CASSFRGTSTDTQYF. Written as DNA, the CDR3 is TGTGCCAGCAGTTTTCGGGGGACCAGCACAGATACGCAGTATTTT.

This chain uses TRBV25-1 with TRBJ2-3; no clear D. The germline CDR1 and CDR2 sequences are MGHDK and SYGVNS. V lost 4 bases and J 0 bases, leaving 8 bases between the germline ends. The CDR3 spans 14 residues. CDR3 nucleotide sequence: TGTGCCAGCAGTGGCTTTGCTAGCACAGATACGCAGTATTTT. It translates to CASSGFASTDTQYF.

This clonotype was recorded a few times. This chain connects TRBV19 to TRBJ2-2; unclear D gene. Trimming cost V 8 bases and J 3 bases, with 13 bases left between them. This CDR3 is 14 amino acids long. Per the germline V gene, CDR1 is LNHDA and CDR2 is SQIVND (reference sequence). The CDR3 is CASRVKGDTGELFF. The CDR3 region has the DNA TGTGCCAGTCGGGTAAAGGGCGACACCGGGGAGCTGTTTTTT.

The J gene is TRBJ1-6, the V gene TRBV7-2, with D uncertain. This CDR3 comprises 13 residues. Germline V gene lookup returns CDR1 SGHTA and CDR2 FQGNSA. V was trimmed by 4 bases and J by 8 bases, leaving 9 bases between them. The CDR3 reads CASSSRIYSPLHF. The DNA for the CDR3 is TGTGCCAGCAGCTCCAGGATCTATTCACCCCTCCACTTT.

The rearrangement uses TRBV7-2 and TRBJ1-3; D is uncertain. The CDR3 loop spans 16 amino acids. CDR1 is SGHTA and CDR2 is FQGNSA in the germline V gene. V was trimmed by 1 base and J by 0 bases, leaving 10 bases between them. The CDR3 spells CASSLGTLPSGNTIYF. The CDR3, as DNA: TGTGCCAGCAGCTTAGGGACTTTACCCTCTGGAAACACCATATATTTT.

This clonotype has only one observation. The chain recombines TRBV20-1 with TRBJ2-7; D is ambiguous. Germline CDR1 is DFQATT and CDR2 is SNEGSKA (reference sequence). The CDR3 runs 14 residues. The germline V and J ends were trimmed by 0 bases and 3 bases, with 12 bases remaining between them. The CDR3 DNA reads TGCAGTGCTAGAGATCGACTTGGGGACTACGAGCAGTACTTC. It yields the protein CSARDRLGDYEQYF.

This clonotype occurred a few times. V gene TRBV20-1 combines with J gene TRBJ2-5; 9 bases are shared with TRBD2. V lost 0 bases and J lost 7; bases outside the gene matches: 9. Germline V gene sequence: CDR1 DFQATT, CDR2 SNEGSKA (reference sequence). The CDR3 spans 15 residues. The CDR3 nucleotides read TGCAGTGCTAGAGAGGTGACTAGCGGTATTGGGACCCAGTACTTC. Protein: CSAREVTSGIGTQYF.

This clonotype appeared a few times. This chain connects TRBV19 to TRBJ1-5; the D is unclear. The germline V gene has CDR1 LNHDA and CDR2 SQIVND (reference sequence). This CDR3 spans 16 amino acids. V lost 1 base and J lost 0, with 10 bases in between. CDR3 DNA: TGTGCCAGTAGTATAGGAGGGCTTTATAGCAATCAGCCCCAGCATTTT. It codes for CASSIGGLYSNQPQHF.

The rearrangement uses TRBV28 and TRBJ2-3, with TRBD1 identical over 7 bases. Germline V gives CDR1 MDHEN, CDR2 SYDVKM. Trimming at V came to 2 bases and at J to 1 base, leaving 0 bases not matched to a gene. This CDR3 comprises 14 residues. The CDR3 bases are TGTGCCAGCAGTTTAAGGGGGCGCACAGATACGCAGTATTTT. Amino acid sequence: CASSLRGRTDTQYF. Full variable domain (outside the CDR3, taken from reference TRBV28 and TRBJ2-3): DVKVTQSSRYLVKRTGEKVFLECVQDMDHENMFWYRQDPGLGLRLIYFSYDVKMKEKGDIPEGYSVSREKKERFSLILESASTNQTSMYLCASSLRGRTDTQYFGPGTRLTVL.

The J gene is TRBJ1-2, the V gene TRBV24-1; D is ambiguous. V lost 6 bases to trimming and J lost 2 bases, with 6 bases between them. The germline V gene has CDR1 KGHDR and CDR2 SFDVKD. This CDR3 region has 12 residues. CDR3 sequence reads: CATSKGNYGYTF. The CDR3 DNA is TGTGCCACCAGTAAGGGAAACTATGGCTACACCTTC.

This clonotype was counted once. The gene calls are TRBV28 and TRBJ2-3; maybe TRBD2 (5 bases). V was shortened by 6 bases and J by 2 bases, with 18 bases between the two germline ends. CDR1 and CDR2 from the germline V gene are MDHEN and SYDVKM. The CDR3 has 16 residues. CDR3 in amino acids: CASSPRGLSYTDTQYF. CDR3 coding DNA: TGTGCCAGCAGCCCCCGTGGACTCTCCTACACAGATACGCAGTATTTT. The complete variable domain, with remaining parts taken from reference TRBV28 and TRBJ2-3, reads DVKVTQSSRYLVKRTGEKVFLECVQDMDHENMFWYRQDPGLGLRLIYFSYDVKMKEKGDIPEGYSVSREKKERFSLILESASTNQTSMYLCASSPRGLSYTDTQYFGPGTRLTVL.

This chain joins TRBV7-8 and TRBJ1-5, with TRBD1 as a possible D gene (5 bases). In germline, CDR1 is SGHVS, CDR2 FQNEAQ. This CDR3 is 15 amino acids long. V lost 7 bases and J lost 7, with 20 bases in between. Here the CDR3 reads CASNPGPGRGQPQHF. The CDR3 nucleotides read TGTGCCAGCAACCCCGGACCGGGGCGCGGGCAGCCCCAGCATTTT.

The chain employs TRBV7-6 and TRBJ1-6; TRBD1 is a possible D gene (5 bases). Germline CDR1 is SGHVS and CDR2 is FNYEAQ. Trimming removed 5 bases from V and 7 bases from J, with 12 bases in between. The CDR3 runs 14 residues. Written as DNA, the CDR3 is TGTGCCAGCAGCGCCATGGGGGAGAATTCACCCCTCCACTTT. Translation: CASSAMGENSPLHF.

The rearrangement uses TRBV10-3 and TRBJ1-2; possibly TRBD1 for D (6 bases). This CDR3 is built from 14 residues. CDR1 ENHRY and CDR2 SYGVKD come from the germline V gene. Trimming removed 8 bases from V and 8 bases from J, with 21 bases in between. The CDR3 DNA reads as TGTGCCATCGGGGAACAGGGAGGCGTCGGGGGCTACACCTTC. Amino acid sequence: CAIGEQGGVGGYTF.

The chain is built from TRBV20-1 and TRBJ2-2; 12 nucleotides agree with TRBD2. Germline CDR1 and CDR2: DFQATT and SNEGSKA (reference sequence). With 1 base clipped from V and 0 bases from J, the junction kept 6 bases outside the gene matches. The CDR3 loop spans 18 amino acids. The CDR3, as DNA: TGCAGTGCTAGAGGGCCTGGACTAGCGGGGTCGAACACCGGGGAGCTGTTTTTT. Residues: CSARGPGLAGSNTGELFF.

The chain links TRBV2 to TRBJ2-5; 9 nucleotides match TRBD2. CDR3 length: 15 amino acids. Unmatched junction bases numbered 7, after V lost 4 bases and J lost 4 bases. Looked up from germline, CDR1 is SNHLY and CDR2 is FYNNEI. CDR3 residues: CASSGELAGPETQYF. The CDR3 region has the DNA TGTGCCAGCAGTGGAGAGCTAGCGGGACCAGAGACCCAGTACTTC. Together with reference TRBV2 and TRBJ2-5, the CDR3 gives the full variable domain: EPEVTQTPSHQVTQMGQEVILRCVPISNHLYFYWYRQILGQKVEFLVSFYNNEISEKSEIFDDQFSVERPDGSNFTLKIRSTKLEDSAMYFCASSGELAGPETQYFGPGTRLLVL.

The genes are TRBV6-2 or TRBV6-3 and TRBJ2-4; the D gene is possibly TRBD1 (5 bases). V lost 5 bases and J lost 7, with 18 bases in between. This CDR3 has 15 amino acids. Per germline, CDR1 MNHEY and CDR2 SVGEGT. The CDR3 spells CASSGTTVAINIQYF. CDR3 DNA: TGTGCCAGCAGTGGCACGACAGTCGCGATCAACATTCAGTACTTC.

The rearrangement links TRBV5-4 to TRBJ2-2; weak D call: TRBD2 (6 bases). The CDR3 length is 15 residues. V was clipped by 5 bases and J by 6 bases, with 17 bases between them. In germline, CDR1 is SGHNT, CDR2 YYREEE (reference sequence). CDR3 coding DNA: TGTGCCAGCAGTCGCCGGGAGAACAACGCCGGGGAGCTGTTTTTT. Translated, it gives CASSRRENNAGELFF.

This chain uses TRBV4-2 with TRBJ1-1; TRBD1 aligns across 9 bases. Unmatched junction bases numbered 7, after V lost 1 base and J lost 1 base. Germline CDR1 reads LGHNA; CDR2 reads YNFKEQ. There are 17 residues in the CDR3. The CDR3 nucleotides are TGTGCCAGCAGCCAAGGGACAGGGGACGCCCCGAACACTGAAGCTTTCTTT. This gives the protein CASSQGTGDAPNTEAFF.

This chain links TRBV7-6 with TRBJ2-1, with no clear D. Germline V gives CDR1 SGHVS, CDR2 FNYEAQ. V lost 5 bases and J lost 2, with 16 bases in between. There are 16 residues in the CDR3. The DNA for the CDR3 is TGTGCCAGCAGCGCCCACTTAACCGTCGCCTACAATGAGCAGTTCTTC. The encoded protein is CASSAHLTVAYNEQFF.

The V and J genes are TRBV20-1 and TRBJ1-2; D is possibly TRBD1 (6 bases). Per germline, CDR1 DFQATT and CDR2 SNEGSKA (reference sequence). The CDR3 contains 14 residues. V lost 6 bases and J 1 base, leaving 15 bases between the germline ends. As DNA, the CDR3 is TGCAGTGCCGACGAACGGGGGCTTAACTATGGCTACACCTTC. Translated, it gives CSADERGLNYGYTF.

The gene calls are TRBV5-8 and TRBJ1-5; D not certain. CDR3 size: 15 residues. The germline V and J ends were trimmed by 0 bases and 2 bases, with 9 bases remaining between them. Per germline, CDR1 SGHTS and CDR2 YDEGEE. The CDR3: CASSLAQVGNQPQHF. CDR3 bases: TGTGCCAGCAGCTTGGCGCAGGTTGGCAATCAGCCCCAGCATTTT.

Comments on this clonotype: The missing conserved phenylalanine or tryptophan at the end of this CDR3 makes a read error likely. This chain uses TRBV28 with TRBJ2-3; TRBD2 matches 10 bases. Trimming took 4 bases from V and 1 from J; bases not matched to a gene: 5. CDR3 length: 16 residues. The germline V gene has CDR1 MDHEN and CDR2 SYDVKM. The CDR3 bases are TGTGCCAGCAGTTCTCCTAGCGGGAGTGGCACAGATACGCAGTATTCT. Residues: CASSSPSGSGTDTQYS.